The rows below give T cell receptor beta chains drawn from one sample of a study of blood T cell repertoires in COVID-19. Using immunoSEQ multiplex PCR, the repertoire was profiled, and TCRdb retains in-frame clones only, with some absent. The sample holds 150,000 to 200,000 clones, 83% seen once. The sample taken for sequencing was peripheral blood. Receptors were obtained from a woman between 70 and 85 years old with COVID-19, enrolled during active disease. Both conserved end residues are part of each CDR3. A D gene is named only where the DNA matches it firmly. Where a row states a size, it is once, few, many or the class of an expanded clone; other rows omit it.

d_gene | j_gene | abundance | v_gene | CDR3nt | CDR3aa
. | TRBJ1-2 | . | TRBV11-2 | TGTGCCAGCAGCTTGGGGGTAGGAGGGTATGGCTACACCTTC | CASSLGVGGYGYTF
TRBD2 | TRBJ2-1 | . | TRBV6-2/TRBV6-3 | TGTGCCAGCAGCCAGCGGGACCTGCAGTTCTTC | CASSQRDLQFF
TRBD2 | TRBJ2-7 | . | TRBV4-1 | TGCGCCAGCAGCCATCCCCCTGGCGGGAGCGGGTACGAGCAGTACTTC | CASSHPPGGSGYEQYF
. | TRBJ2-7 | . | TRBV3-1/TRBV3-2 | TGTGCCAGCAGCCCGGCATCGACTGGCTACGAGCAGTACTTC | CASSPASTGYEQYF
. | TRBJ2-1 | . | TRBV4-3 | TGCGCCAGCAGCCAAGCGCTAGGGGGACCTACCAATGAGCAGTTCTTC | CASSQALGGPTNEQFF
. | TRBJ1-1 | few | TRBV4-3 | TGCGCCAGCAGCCAAGAGTTGAGGACTGAAGCTTTCTTT | CASSQELRTEAFF
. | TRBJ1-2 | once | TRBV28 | TGTGCCAGCAGTTTCCGGCTCTTAGGAGGGGCCAATGGCTACACCTTC | CASSFRLLGGANGYTF
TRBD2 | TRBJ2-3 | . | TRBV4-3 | TGCGCCAGCAGCCAATCGATAGTAGCGGGGGGCACAGATACGCAGTATTTT | CASSQSIVAGGTDTQYF
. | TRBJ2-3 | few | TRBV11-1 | TGTGCCAGCAGCTTATATCCGGGAGCTAGCACAGATACGCAGTATTTT | CASSLYPGASTDTQYF
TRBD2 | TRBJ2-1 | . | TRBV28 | TGTGCCAGCAGTTTCTTGTTTACTAGCGGGAGGGAACGCCTGTACAATGAGCAGTTCTTC | CASSFLFTSGRERLYNEQFF
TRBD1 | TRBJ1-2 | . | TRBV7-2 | TGTGCCAGCAGCCTAACCTCGGGACAGAATAACTATGGCTACACCTTC | CASSLTSGQNNYGYTF
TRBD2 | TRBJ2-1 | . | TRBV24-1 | TGTGCCACCAGTGTACCTGATGCGGGAGGTCGAGATGAGCAGTTCTTC | CATSVPDAGGRDEQFF